The next 5 T cell receptor beta chains were all read from a single sample in a study of cytomegalovirus exposure and HLA in healthy donors. PCR primers comprised 60 Vbeta and 13 Jbeta primers. Clones were read by immunoSEQ multiplex PCR, and TCRdb kept only the in-frame ones, dropping some. Of 100,000 to 150,000 clones listed, approximately 74% are singletons. Sequencing used PBMCs. All receptors come from a male donor in good health and CMV-seronegative.

The chain combines TRBV19 with TRBJ1-6; a weak D match, TRBD1 (6 bases). Trimming took 4 bases from V and 14 from J, leaving 18 bases between them. Germline CDR1 LNHDA, CDR2 SQIVND (reference sequence). The CDR3 length is 14 residues. CDR3: CASSRDINSRTLHF. For the CDR3, the DNA is TGTGCCAGTAGTAGGGACATTAATTCAAGGACCCTCCACTTT.

The chain recombines TRBV28 with TRBJ1-1, with 8 bases lining up with TRBD1. The CDR3 has 15 residues. CDR1 is MDHEN and CDR2 is SYDVKM in the germline V gene. The V segment lost 3 bases and the J segment 3 bases; nucleotides outside the gene matches: 6. The CDR3 here is CASSFAGTGDTEAFF. The CDR3 bases are TGTGCCAGCAGTTTCGCCGGGACAGGAGACACTGAAGCTTTCTTT.

The chain links TRBV28 to TRBJ1-1; 7 bases are shared with TRBD1. Germline V CDR1 and CDR2: MDHEN, SYDVKM. V lost 3 bases to trimming and J lost 5 bases; unmatched junction nucleotides: 9. The CDR3 is 15 amino acids. The CDR3, as DNA: TGTGCCAGCAGTTTCAGGGCAGGGGGTTGGACTGAAGCTTTCTTT. Translated, it gives CASSFRAGGWTEAFF.

The chain uses TRBV4-3 and TRBJ2-2, with D tentatively TRBD2 (6 bases). Germline V CDR1 and CDR2: LGHNA, YSLEER. V was pared by 5 bases and J by 1 base, with 11 bases between. The CDR3 runs to 15 residues. The CDR3 bases are TGCGCCAGCAGCAGAAGCGGGCTGAACACCGGGGAGCTGTTTTTT. This gives the protein CASSRSGLNTGELFF.

This chain connects TRBV28 to TRBJ1-3; 7 positions agree with TRBD1. CDR1 and CDR2 (germline): MDHEN, SYDVKM. The J segment lost 4 bases and the V segment lost 3 bases, leaving 6 bases of the junction unmatched. CDR3 length: 15 residues. The CDR3 sequence is CASSFEGANGNTIYF. In nucleotides, the CDR3 is TGTGCCAGCAGTTTTGAGGGGGCGAACGGAAACACCATATATTTT. Full variable domain (remainder filled in from reference TRBV28 and TRBJ1-3): DVKVTQSSRYLVKRTGEKVFLECVQDMDHENMFWYRQDPGLGLRLIYFSYDVKMKEKGDIPEGYSVSREKKERFSLILESASTNQTSMYLCASSFEGANGNTIYFGEGSWLTVV.